This section outlines one T cell receptor (beta chain) sequence together with its context. This clone was recorded only once. What antigen it recognizes has not been identified. The sample holds no much larger clone one base away, and base qualities are not on file. The data were obtained in a study of blood T cell repertoires in COVID-19 (TCRdb year 2020). With respect to the entire study: Samples from collaborators originated in the United States, Italy and Spain and spanned both the acute and convalescent phases of COVID-19. The samples were drawn from the first 160 participants of the ongoing ImmuneRACE study and from 1,254 subjects provided by 6 global collaborators. The repertoires were released in a freely available public database intended as a resource for research on the immune response to SARS-CoV-2. The prospective study material was composed of cDNA or gDNA derived from T cells, B-cell-depleted T cells, or PBMCs. Subjects who had been exposed to COVID-19, were actively infected with it, or had recovered from it provided the deeply sampled blood TCRbeta repertoires that made up the dataset. Sample metadata almost always included a de-identified subject ID, COVID-19 status, age in years and sex. Where HLA class I and class II types were available, the types were taken from metadata supplied by the sample provider, not from assay-based typing.

Overall study outcomes, separate from this receptor: The quantity of clinical and demographic metadata differed by source and by participant and was supplied without curation.

TCRbeta CDR3 regions were amplified from genomic DNA by means of the immunoSEQ Assay, a bias-controlled multiplex PCR. As for the authors' bioinformatics: Nucleated cell counts per sample were estimated from amplification of reference gene primers within the assay. Sequence reads were collapsed and filtered to measure the absolute abundance of every unique TCRbeta CDR3 rearrangement. For each sample, productive Simpson clonality was calculated as the square root of Simpson's diversity index over productive rearrangements. TCRdb obtained this table from immuneACCESS and retained in-frame rearrangements with V and J assigned. These tables miss some clones; where compared with another copy, unresolved V genes account for less than half of the shortfall, and the remainder is unexplained. The V and J calls and clone size come from that table; D and trimming were worked out from the DNA. Across this sample there are 130,000 or so clones, with 84% seen only once. Together, the top ten hold around 3.9% of the sample.

There are 13 amino acids in the CDR3, from cysteine to phenylalanine inclusive. Only the CDR3 part of the read is kept: 39 bases, read in frame from the first base. The germline V gene specifies SGHTA as CDR1 and FQGNSA as CDR2. From V the trimming removes 6 bases and from J it removes 6 bases, while the gene matches leave 5 bases of the junction unaccounted for. Enrolling through a virtual design, the prospective study's participants ranged in age from about 18 to 89 years and lived across some 23 United States geographic areas. To assign participants to cohorts, the prospective study relied on clinical history that participants themselves reported in a screening survey and a study questionnaire. Recovered participants in ImmuneRACE Cohort 3 were defined by two consecutive negative NP/OP PCR tests, clearance by a healthcare professional, or resolution of symptoms. In the prospective study, mobile phlebotomists collected whole blood, serum and a nasopharyngeal or oropharyngeal swab from each participant. Additional blood draws and questionnaires over a roughly two-month period could optionally be provided by prospective study participants. Before DNA extraction, blood samples from the prospective study were shipped at room temperature or frozen.

The sequence was collected from a woman aged 25-40 years who had recovered from COVID-19. The rearranged segments are TRBV7-2 and TRBJ2-1; 7 middle bases align to TRBD2. The sample taken for sequencing was PBMCs or T cells enriched from blood (not recorded which). The base sequence is TGTGCCAGCAGACAAGCGGGACCCAATGAGCAGTTCTTC. Translated, it reads CASRQAGPNEQFF. Full variable domain (CDR3 extended with the reference TRBV7-2 and TRBJ2-1 proteins): GAGVSQSPSNKVTEKGKDVELRCDPISGHTALYWYRQSLGQGLEFLIYFQGNSAPDKSGLPSDRFSAERTGGSVSTLTIQRTQQEDSAVYLCASRQAGPNEQFFGPGTRLTVL.